These 32 T cell receptor beta chains were sequenced from one sample in a study of T cells after yellow fever vaccination. TCRdb reprocessed the 5' RACE reads via MiXCR and lists one record per CDR3 protein. In the table there are roughly 500,000 distinct CDR3 sequences, about 19% of which are singletons. The sample consisted of PBMCs, taken 15 days after the yellow fever booster vaccination. The source is a young man who received the YFV17D yellow fever vaccine.

The chain joins TRBV20-1 to TRBJ2-7, with D perhaps TRBD1 or TRBD2 (5 bases each). CDR3 length: 15 residues. Germline CDR1 reads DFQATT; CDR2 reads SNEGSKA (reference sequence). The germline V and J ends were trimmed by 0 bases and 2 bases, with 14 bases remaining between them. CDR3 amino acids: CSARDARGLAYEQYF. In DNA, the CDR3 is TGCAGTGCTAGAGATGCCCGGGGCCTGGCCTACGAGCAGTACTTC.

This clonotype showed up just a few times. The CDR3 spells CASSLVFRLADQETQYF. The CDR3 region has the DNA TGTGCCAGCAGCTTAGTGTTTCGACTAGCGGACCAAGAGACCCAGTACTTC. The chain links TRBV7-2 to TRBJ2-5; 9 nucleotides line up with TRBD2. The CDR3 has 17 amino acids. Germline CDR1 reads SGHTA; CDR2 reads FQGNSA. V lost 1 base, J lost 0 bases, and 6 bases stayed unmatched.

This rearrangement joins TRBV7-8 to TRBJ2-7; maybe TRBD2 (6 bases). V was trimmed by 6 bases and J by 2 bases, leaving 14 bases between them. There are 14 residues in the CDR3. Germline V gene sequence: CDR1 SGHVS, CDR2 FQNEAQ. CDR3 DNA sequence: TGTGCCAGCAGTCCCTCCTGGGGGGCCTACGAGCAGTACTTC. Its protein is CASSPSWGAYEQYF.

This clonotype was seen a handful of times. The genes are TRBV24-1 and TRBJ2-1; 9 bases line up with TRBD1. Germline trimming cut 4 bases from V and 7 bases from J; bases unmatched to any gene: 10. Germline values: CDR1 KGHDR, CDR2 SFDVKD. This CDR3 spans 16 amino acids. CDR3 DNA: TGTGCCACCAGTGAATCGGGACAGGGTGGCAGAAATGAGCAGTTCTTC. Translation: CATSESGQGGRNEQFF.

The V gene is TRBV27, the J gene TRBJ2-7, with TRBD1 matching over 10 bases. The V and J ends lost 5 bases and 2 bases, in that order; junction bases with no gene match: 6. The CDR3 covers 15 residues. Germline loops: CDR1 MNHEY, CDR2 SMNVEV (reference sequence). This CDR3 is CASSLPGQGTYEQYF. CDR3 nucleotides: TGTGCCAGCAGTCTTCCGGGACAGGGGACCTACGAGCAGTACTTC.

This clonotype was seen a few times. This chain uses TRBV7-2 with TRBJ1-1; D is unresolved. Trimming left V 3 bases short and J 0 bases short, with 5 bases between. The germline V gene encodes CDR1 SGHTA and CDR2 FQGNSA. This CDR3 spans 13 amino acids. This CDR3 reads CASSFDLNTEAFF. CDR3 bases: TGTGCCAGCAGCTTCGACTTGAACACTGAAGCTTTCTTT.

This clonotype was detected only a few times. The V gene is TRBV12-3 or TRBV12-4, the J gene TRBJ2-3; 7 bases line up with TRBD2. This CDR3 is 14 amino acids long. The ends lost 5 bases at V and 10 bases at J; junction bases unmatched: 12. The CDR3 DNA follows: TGTGCCAGCAGTCTTGGGGGGGGAGGGCCTGCGCAGTATTTT. It is translated as CASSLGGGGPAQYF.

The sample holds a few counts of this clonotype. The chain joins TRBV6-5 to TRBJ2-7, with a tentative D call TRBD2 (5 bases). CDR3 length equals 14 residues. Germline V gene data show CDR1 as MNHEY and CDR2 as SVGAGI. V shed 0 bases and J shed 5 bases, with 11 bases lying between them. The chain's CDR3 is CASSYSRTRDEQYF. In DNA, the CDR3 is TGTGCCAGCAGTTACTCGAGGACTCGAGACGAGCAGTACTTC.

A few counts support this clonotype. The V call is TRBV7-2, the J call TRBJ2-3; 8 bases are a match to TRBD2. The CDR3 is 16 residues long. V shed 5 bases and J 5 bases; nucleotides not matched to a gene: 12. Looked up from germline, CDR1 is SGHTA and CDR2 is FQGNSA. The CDR3 is CASSLMNSGTRDTQYF. Written as DNA, the CDR3 is TGTGCCAGCAGCCTAATGAATAGCGGGACTAGAGATACGCAGTATTTT.

This clonotype was found a few times. V usage is TRBV30 and J usage is TRBJ1-2; D is uncertain. The CDR3 is made up of 14 amino acids. Looked up from germline, CDR1 is GTSNPN and CDR2 is SVGIG (reference sequence). V lost 2 bases, J lost 4 bases, and 14 bases lay in between. CDR3 coding DNA: TGTGCCTGGAGTAAACTTCAGCATCCCTATGGCTACACCTTC. The encoded protein is CAWSKLQHPYGYTF.

The chain links TRBV28 to TRBJ1-5, with D maybe TRBD1 (5 bases). The germline CDR1 and CDR2 sequences are MDHEN and SYDVKM. The CDR3 consists of 15 residues. Trimming left V 6 bases short and J 6 bases short, with 18 bases between. CDR3 in amino acids: CASRGTRAGRQPQHF. CDR3 nucleotide sequence: TGTGCCAGCAGGGGGACGAGGGCTGGCCGTCAGCCCCAGCATTTT.

V usage is TRBV7-2 and J usage is TRBJ2-1, with no clear D. V lost 2 bases and J 5 bases, leaving 7 bases between the germline ends. CDR1 and CDR2 from the germline V gene are SGHTA and FQGNSA. The CDR3 consists of 13 residues. This CDR3 is CASSLRWDNEQFF. The DNA for the CDR3 is TGTGCCAGCAGCTTAAGGTGGGACAATGAGCAGTTCTTC.

CDR3 coding DNA: TGCGCCAGCAGTGCTGGGGCGGGAGTAAGGGTAGATACGCAGTATTTT. This sequence encodes CASSAGAGVRVDTQYF. The chain uses TRBV10-2 and TRBJ2-3; 7 bases align to TRBD2. The ends lost 4 bases at V and 5 bases at J; junction bases unmatched: 12. CDR1 is WSHSY, CDR2 SAAADI, per germline. This CDR3 contains 16 residues.

This clonotype was seen a few times. This sequence joins TRBV25-1 and TRBJ2-7; tentative D call: TRBD1 (5 bases). Germline V lookup: CDR1 MGHDK, CDR2 SYGVNS. This CDR3 has 13 residues. Trimming stripped 10 bases from V and 3 bases from J, with 16 bases between. The CDR3 bases are TGTGCCACTTTAAACCCCCAGGGCTACGAGCAGTACTTC. It codes for CATLNPQGYEQYF.

V gene TRBV6-1 combines with J gene TRBJ1-3, with a tentative D call TRBD1 (6 bases). Per the germline V gene, CDR1 is MNHNS and CDR2 is SASEGT. V was cut by 7 bases and J by 2 bases, with 18 bases left in between. The CDR3 spans 16 residues. The CDR3 DNA reads as TGTGCCAGCATAACTACCACAGGGTTAGCTGGAAACACCATATATTTT. Amino acid sequence: CASITTTGLAGNTIYF.

CDR3 DNA: TGTGCCAGCAGCCAAGGCGGGAGTGGCACAGATACGCAGTATTTT. This gives the protein CASSQGGSGTDTQYF. The V and J genes are TRBV3-1 and TRBJ2-3, with 7 bases lining up with TRBD2. The V gene's germline CDR1 is LGHDT and CDR2 YNNKEL (reference sequence). V lost 1 base and J lost 1; bases outside the gene matches: 2. The CDR3 covers 15 residues.

At least ten counts were recorded for this clonotype. The V call is TRBV12-3 or TRBV12-4, the J call TRBJ2-7; 10 bases line up with TRBD1. V trimming: 3 bases; J trimming: 3 bases; junction bases outside the gene matches: 5. The CDR3 runs to 15 residues. The CDR3 region is CASSLGQGRSYEQYF. For the CDR3, the DNA is TGTGCCAGCAGTTTGGGACAGGGGAGAAGCTACGAGCAGTACTTC.

The chain carries TRBV24-1 and TRBJ2-1; TRBD2 aligns across 9 bases. Trimming took 5 bases from V and 4 from J; bases not matched to a gene: 8. The CDR3 is 16 residues long. Germline V CDR1 and CDR2: KGHDR, SFDVKD. CDR3 sequence reads: CATSAPIAGDYNEQFF. The DNA for the CDR3 is TGTGCCACCAGTGCCCCAATAGCGGGGGATTACAATGAGCAGTTCTTC.

V is TRBV12-3 or TRBV12-4 and J is TRBJ1-6; D is unclear. Trimming stripped 3 bases from V and 10 bases from J, with 13 bases between. This CDR3 has 14 residues. The chain's CDR3 is CASSFRGGGSPLHF. In nucleotides, the CDR3 is TGTGCCAGCAGTTTCCGTGGAGGAGGCTCACCCCTCCACTTT.

V usage is TRBV7-9 and J usage is TRBJ1-4; D gene uncertain. Germline V gene data show CDR1 as SEHNR and CDR2 as FQNEAQ (reference sequence). V was pared by 3 bases and J by 5 bases, with 10 bases between. CDR3 length equals 14 residues. The CDR3 coding sequence is TGTGCCAGCAGCTTCTCTTCCGCGAATGAAAAACTGTTTTTT. Translation gives CASSFSSANEKLFF.

This chain uses TRBV13 with TRBJ2-1; unclear D gene. The CDR3 totals 17 residues. The V gene lost 3 bases and the J gene lost 1 base, with 16 bases spanning the gap. Germline assignment: CDR1 PRHDT and CDR2 FYEKMQ (reference sequence). The CDR3 nucleotides are TGTGCCAGCAGCTTTTATTCCACTCGAGTTTCCTACAATGAGCAGTTCTTC. It specifies CASSFYSTRVSYNEQFF.

The chain has TRBV13 and TRBJ2-7; D may be TRBD2 (5 bases). Per germline, CDR1 PRHDT and CDR2 FYEKMQ (reference sequence). The CDR3 is 11 amino acids. V lost 5 bases, J lost 7 bases, and 9 bases lay in between. CDR3 in DNA: TGTGCCAGCAGCGCGCGAGGGGAGCAGTACTTC. Its translation is CASSARGEQYF. The full variable domain, in which reference TRBV13 and TRBJ2-7 provide the parts outside the CDR3, is AAGVIQSPRHLIKEKRETATLKCYPIPRHDTVYWYQQGPGQDPQFLISFYEKMQSDKGSIPDRFSAQQFSDYHSELNMSSLELGDSALYFCASSARGEQYFGPGTRLTVT.

The chain is built from TRBV10-3 and TRBJ2-5; D is ambiguous. Deletions cut 2 bases from V and 5 bases from J, with 9 bases between. The CDR3 is made up of 13 amino acids. CDR1 is ENHRY and CDR2 is SYGVKD in the germline V gene. CDR3 in DNA: TGTGCCATCAGTGAGACCCTTCGGGAGACCCAGTACTTC. It is translated as CAISETLRETQYF.

A note on this clonotype: One end of the junction does not line up with germline, which may come from a read error. The rearrangement uses TRBV5-1 and TRBJ2-7; the D gene is possibly TRBD1 (6 bases). CDR1 and CDR2 from the germline V gene are SGHRS and YFSETQ. This CDR3 region has 11 residues. The CDR3 loop reads CASSLASDRPF. The CDR3 bases are TGCGCCAGCAGCTTGGCCTCGGACAGACCCTTC.

This clonotype was observed a handful of times. The V call is TRBV7-2, the J call TRBJ2-3; D uncertain. CDR3 length equals 15 residues. The germline V gene has CDR1 SGHTA and CDR2 FQGNSA. The V gene lost 5 bases and the J gene lost 6 bases, with 18 bases spanning the gap. For the CDR3, the DNA is TGTGCCAGCAGCCCCCAGAGATCGGTTTTGGATACGCAGTATTTT. Its translation: CASSPQRSVLDTQYF.

The chain has TRBV7-2 and TRBJ2-5; no firm D call. This CDR3 has 14 amino acids. The ends were cut back, 2 bases at V and 0 bases at J, with 7 bases in the middle. CDR1 is SGHTA, CDR2 FQGNSA, per germline. The CDR3 sequence is CASSLRPDQETQYF. As DNA, the CDR3 is TGTGCCAGCAGCTTAAGGCCAGACCAAGAGACCCAGTACTTC.

The table lists this clonotype with a count of one. The chain is built from TRBV5-6 and TRBJ1-5; D ambiguous. The ends were cut back, 0 bases at V and 11 bases at J, with 12 bases in the middle. The CDR3 has 13 amino acids. Germline V CDR1 and CDR2: SGHDT, YYEEEE. DNA of the CDR3: TGTGCCAGCAGCTTGGCGGACGGGTCGACCCAGCATTTT. It specifies CASSLADGSTQHF. The variable domain in full, with the rest retrieved from reference TRBV5-6 and TRBJ1-5, is DAGVTQSPTHLIKTRGQQVTLRCSPKSGHDTVSWYQQALGQGPQFIFQYYEEEERQRGNFPDRFSGHQFPNYSSELNVNALLLGDSALYLCASSLADGSTQHFGDGTRLSIL.

The V call is TRBV21-1, the J call TRBJ2-7; the table gives TRBD2 as D, unverified against the DNA. TRBV21-1 counts as a pseudogene. CDR3 size: 17 residues. CDR3 protein: CASSKLAGFQPPYEQYF. CDR3 bases: TGTGCCAGCAGCAAACTAGCGGGATTTCAACCCCCCTACGAGCAGTACTTC.

This clonotype was detected many times. At one of its ends the junction is not consistent with the germline gene, which may arise from a read error. The chain links TRBV5-1 to TRBJ2-2, with D perhaps matching TRBD1 (5 bases). Germline CDR1 is SGHRS and CDR2 is YFSETQ. The CDR3 has 14 residues. The CDR3 sequence is CASSLRGNTGELFF. For the CDR3, the DNA is TGTGCCAGCAGTTTAAGGGGAAACACCGGGGAGCTGTTTTTT.

A few counts support this clonotype. The chain joins TRBV12-3 or TRBV12-4 to TRBJ2-5, with D possibly being TRBD1 (8 bases). CDR3 length equals 14 residues. V lost 6 bases to trimming and J lost 6 bases, with 17 bases between them. This CDR3 is CASSATGGGQTQYF. The DNA for the CDR3 is TGTGCCAGCAGCGCCACAGGGGGGGGACAGACCCAGTACTTC.

This sequence joins TRBV10-3 and TRBJ1-5; TRBD1 aligns across 9 bases. The germline gives CDR1 ENHRY, CDR2 SYGVKD. After removal of 2 bases from V and 8 bases from J, the junction contained 7 bases not matched to a gene. The CDR3 sequence is 15 residues long. The CDR3 reads CAISEGQGTKEPQHF. The CDR3 DNA sequence: TGTGCCATCAGTGAGGGACAGGGGACCAAAGAGCCCCAGCATTTT.

The chain combines TRBV21-1 with TRBJ2-1; the DNA was not used to check the table's D call, TRBD1. TRBV21-1 is termed a pseudogene. This CDR3 has 14 amino acids. CDR3: CASSKGAEGHEQFF. In DNA form, the CDR3 reads TGTGCCAGCAGCAAAGGTGCTGAGGGACATGAGCAGTTCTTC.